The 2 T cell receptor beta chains below come from one sample, sequenced in a study of blood T cell repertoires in COVID-19. The assay was immunoSEQ multiplex PCR, and TCRdb's table has in-frame clones only and misses some. The sample lists about 250,000 clones, roughly 80% occurring once. Sequenced input: PBMCs or T cells enriched from blood (not recorded which). The receptors were gathered from a man in his forties who had been exposed to COVID-19.

This clone has a single count. This chain uses TRBV28 with TRBJ2-1, with 9 bases that match TRBD2. Germline V gene sequence: CDR1 MDHEN, CDR2 SYDVKM. V lost 6 bases, J lost 0 bases, and 12 bases stayed unmatched. CDR3 length: 18 residues. CDR3 bases: TGTGCCAGCAGGGGGCCATGGGGTAGCGGGAGCTCCTACAATGAGCAGTTCTTC. It translates to CASRGPWGSGSSYNEQFF.

The chain is built from TRBV5-1 and TRBJ1-2, with a possible D match to TRBD1 (5 bases). The CDR3 is 15 residues long. Trimming stripped 0 bases from V and 6 bases from J, with 15 bases between. The V gene's germline CDR1 is SGHRS and CDR2 YFSETQ. The CDR3 sequence is CASSLESGNLHGYTF. The CDR3 DNA sequence: TGCGCCAGCAGCTTGGAGTCAGGGAACTTGCATGGCTACACCTTC.